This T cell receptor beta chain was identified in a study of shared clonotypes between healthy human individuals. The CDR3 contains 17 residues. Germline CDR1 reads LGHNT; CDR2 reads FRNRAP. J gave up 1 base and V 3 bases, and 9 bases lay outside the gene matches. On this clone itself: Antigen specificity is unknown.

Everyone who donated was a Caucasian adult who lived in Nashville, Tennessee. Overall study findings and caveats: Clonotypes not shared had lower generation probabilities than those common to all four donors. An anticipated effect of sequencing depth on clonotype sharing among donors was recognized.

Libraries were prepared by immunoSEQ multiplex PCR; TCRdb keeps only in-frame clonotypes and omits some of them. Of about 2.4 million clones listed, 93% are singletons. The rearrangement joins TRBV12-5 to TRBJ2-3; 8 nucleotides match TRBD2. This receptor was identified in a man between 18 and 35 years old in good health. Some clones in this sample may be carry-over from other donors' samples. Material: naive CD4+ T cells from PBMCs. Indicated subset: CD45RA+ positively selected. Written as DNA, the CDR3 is TGTGCTAGTGGTTTAGGAGCGGGAGTGGGAGGCACAGATACGCAGTATTTT. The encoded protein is CASGLGAGVGGTDTQYF.